A single sample is the source of the 20 T cell receptor beta chains below, sequenced in a study of identical twins. In TCRdb, the 5' RACE reads were re-called with MiXCR into one record per CDR3 protein. The table has a few hundred thousand distinct CDR3 sequences, more than 9% seen once; the top ten hold 7.2%. This sample also belongs to another study, concerning yellow fever vaccine responses in identical twins.

The sequencing input was CD8+ T cells sorted from blood. The receptors stem from a woman aged 18-30 years in good health.

In this sample, this clonotype turned up many times. The rearrangement joins TRBV6-1 to TRBJ2-7; D is possibly TRBD1 (6 bases). Trimming cost V 5 bases and J 2 bases, with 19 bases left between them. CDR3 length: 16 residues. The germline V gene encodes CDR1 MNHNS and CDR2 SASEGT. The DNA for the CDR3 is TGTGCCAGCAGTCCGTATCTGGCACAGGGCCCCTACGAGCAGTACTTC. The encoded protein is CASSPYLAQGPYEQYF.

V and J are TRBV4-1 and TRBJ1-1, with 7 nucleotides matching TRBD1. This CDR3 contains 13 residues. Germline CDR1 MGHRA, CDR2 YSYEKL. The V gene end was trimmed by 0 bases and the J gene end by 8 bases; junction bases not matched to a gene: 3. The CDR3 DNA is TGCGCCAGCAGCCAAGATTGGACAGGCGAAGCTTTCTTT. Protein: CASSQDWTGEAFF.

This chain uses TRBV5-1 with TRBJ1-3, with TRBD1 identical over 7 bases. CDR3 size: 16 residues. Germline V gives CDR1 SGHRS, CDR2 YFSETQ. Trimming at V came to 0 bases and at J to 3 bases, leaving 6 bases not matched to a gene. CDR3 loop: CASSLVPDRVGNTIYF. CDR3 in DNA: TGCGCCAGCAGCTTGGTTCCTGACAGGGTTGGAAACACCATATATTTT.

This clonotype was counted a few times. In DNA form, the CDR3 reads TGTGCCAGCAGTGAACTCTGGACTAGTCCCGGGGAGCTGTTTTTT. It codes for CASSELWTSPGELFF. The chain combines TRBV6-1 with TRBJ2-2; 7 nucleotides align to TRBD2. The CDR3 contains 15 residues. The V gene end was trimmed by 2 bases and the J gene end by 6 bases; junction bases not matched to a gene: 6. CDR1 MNHNS and CDR2 SASEGT come from the germline V gene.

This clonotype was found a few times. The chain couples TRBV27 to TRBJ2-3; the D is unclear. Per germline, CDR1 MNHEY and CDR2 SMNVEV (reference sequence). Trimming stripped 0 bases from V and 3 bases from J, with 10 bases between. The CDR3 consists of 15 residues. The CDR3 nucleotides read TGTGCCAGCAGTTTATCCTTTGATTTGACAGATACGCAGTATTTT. Its protein is CASSLSFDLTDTQYF.

This clonotype showed up just a few times. V and J are TRBV20-1 and TRBJ2-2; D is possibly TRBD2 (5 bases). The V gene's germline CDR1 is DFQATT and CDR2 SNEGSKA (reference sequence). Trimming pared 5 bases from V and 3 bases from J, leaving 10 bases between. This CDR3 has 13 residues. For the CDR3, the DNA is TGCAGTGCTGAGGACTTCCACACCGGGGAGCTGTTTTTT. Protein sequence: CSAEDFHTGELFF.

The chain links TRBV2 to TRBJ2-1; either TRBD1 or TRBD2 may fit D (5 bases each). The CDR3 spans 16 residues. V shed 6 bases and J shed 8 bases, with 23 bases lying between them. Per the germline V gene, CDR1 is SNHLY and CDR2 is FYNNEI. This CDR3 is CASRGRGREYLDEQFF. The CDR3 region has the DNA TGTGCCAGCAGAGGCCGGGGCAGGGAGTATTTGGATGAGCAGTTCTTC.

The CDR3 loop reads CASSQWASQETQYF. Written as DNA, the CDR3 is TGTGCCAGCAGCCAGTGGGCGAGTCAAGAGACCCAGTACTTC. The J gene is TRBJ2-5, the V gene TRBV4-2, with no clear D. V was shortened by 3 bases and J by 2 bases, with 10 bases between the two germline ends. Germline-derived CDR1 and CDR2 are LGHNA and YNFKEQ. The CDR3 is 14 amino acids.

This clonotype was counted only a few times. The CDR3 region has the DNA TGTGCCAGCAGCACACAGGGGAGGAAGGAAAAACTGTTTTTT. Translating it yields CASSTQGRKEKLFF. The gene calls are TRBV2 and TRBJ1-4, with 7 positions matching TRBD1. The J segment lost 8 bases and the V segment lost 6 bases, leaving 9 bases of the junction unmatched. There are 14 residues in the CDR3. CDR1 and CDR2 (germline): SNHLY, FYNNEI.

This clonotype was seen at least ten times. The rearrangement links TRBV15 to TRBJ2-3; 7 bases line up with TRBD2. V was pared by 1 base and J by 2 bases, with 6 bases of the junction left unmatched. The germline V gene has CDR1 LNHNV and CDR2 YYDKDF (reference sequence). CDR3 length: 16 residues. CDR3 sequence reads: CATSRVSSGDTDTQYF. DNA of the CDR3: TGTGCCACCAGCAGAGTCTCTAGCGGAGACACAGATACGCAGTATTTT.

The chain has TRBV5-1 and TRBJ1-4; D is possibly TRBD1 (6 bases). Germline values: CDR1 SGHRS, CDR2 YFSETQ. The CDR3 runs 15 residues. V was trimmed by 4 bases and J by 7 bases, leaving 17 bases between them. The CDR3 DNA sequence: TGCGCCAGCAGCCTTGGGACACCTGGAAGTGAAAAACTGTTTTTT. Translation: CASSLGTPGSEKLFF.

This clonotype was detected a few times. The chain carries TRBV10-3 and TRBJ2-2; D perhaps matches TRBD1 (5 bases). Trimming took 3 bases from V and 2 from J, leaving 10 bases between them. Per the germline V gene, CDR1 is ENHRY and CDR2 is SYGVKD. The CDR3 consists of 15 residues. The CDR3 loop is CAISDLGDNTGELFF. The CDR3 DNA reads as TGTGCCATCAGTGATTTAGGGGATAACACCGGGGAGCTGTTTTTT.

The rearrangement joins TRBV14 to TRBJ2-3; D is ambiguous. From germline, CDR1 is SGHDN and CDR2 FVKESK. V lost 0 bases, J lost 0 bases, and 7 bases lay in between. This CDR3 has 15 residues. The CDR3 nucleotides read TGTGCCAGCAGCCAAGAACAGCCTAGCACAGATACGCAGTATTTT. As protein: CASSQEQPSTDTQYF.

This clonotype was observed many times. J is TRBJ2-1 and V is TRBV6-2 or TRBV6-3, with 8 bases lining up with TRBD2. Germline lookup yields CDR1 MNHEY and CDR2 SVGEGT. The length of the CDR3 is 16 residues. Germline trimming cut 5 bases from V and 8 bases from J; bases unmatched to any gene: 14. The DNA of the CDR3 is TGTGCCAGCAGTGGCCAAGACGGGAGGGCCACGGATGAGCAGTTCTTC. Protein: CASSGQDGRATDEQFF.

This clonotype was found many times. The junction and the germline gene differ at one end; a read error may be behind it. The genes are TRBV15 and TRBJ2-1; 7 nucleotides line up with TRBD2. In germline, CDR1 is LNHNV, CDR2 YYDKDF (reference sequence). The CDR3 consists of 17 residues. The CDR3 nucleotides read TGTGCCACCAGCCCAAGGCATCGGGACTATTCCTTCAATGAGCAGTTCTTC. Residues: CATSPRHRDYSFNEQFF.

Many counts were recorded for this clonotype. This rearrangement joins TRBV5-5 to TRBJ1-1; D possibly corresponds to TRBD1 (5 bases). CDR1 and CDR2 (germline): SGHKS, YYEKEE (reference sequence). The CDR3 length is 15 residues. V was clipped by 6 bases and J by 1 base, with 16 bases between them. CDR3 DNA sequence: TGTGCCAGCACCCTTGGGGCCAGGGAGAACACTGAAGCTTTCTTT. Protein sequence: CASTLGARENTEAFF.

V is TRBV2 and J is TRBJ2-3; 10 bases map to TRBD2. V lost 5 bases to trimming and J lost 2 bases; unmatched junction nucleotides: 10. CDR1 is SNHLY and CDR2 is FYNNEI in the germline V gene. The CDR3 spans 17 residues. For the CDR3, the DNA is TGTGCCAGCAGTCAACGCCTAGCGGGGGCCCCCACAGATACGCAGTATTTT. Amino acids: CASSQRLAGAPTDTQYF. Drawing the rest from reference TRBV2 and TRBJ2-3, the complete variable domain is EPEVTQTPSHQVTQMGQEVILRCVPISNHLYFYWYRQILGQKVEFLVSFYNNEISEKSEIFDDQFSVERPDGSNFTLKIRSTKLEDSAMYFCASSQRLAGAPTDTQYFGPGTRLTVL.

This chain joins TRBV15 and TRBJ1-5; D gene uncertain. Trimming took 7 bases from V and 7 from J, leaving 11 bases between them. CDR3 length: 12 amino acids. Germline V gives CDR1 LNHNV, CDR2 YYDKDF (reference sequence). As DNA, the CDR3 is TGTGCCACCAAACATGAGAACCAGCCCCAGCATTTT. Translated: CATKHENQPQHF.

This chain links TRBV4-1 with TRBJ1-6; 10 bases line up with TRBD1. In germline, CDR1 is MGHRA, CDR2 YSYEKL. The CDR3 runs 15 residues. V lost 1 base to trimming and J lost 10 bases; unmatched junction nucleotides: 4. CDR3 coding DNA: TGCGCCAGCAGCCAAGGACAGGGGGCAAAATCACCCCTCCACTTT. It is translated as CASSQGQGAKSPLHF.

This clonotype showed up just a few times. This chain uses TRBV2 with TRBJ1-5, with a possible D match to TRBD1 (6 bases). The germline V gene has CDR1 SNHLY and CDR2 FYNNEI. V lost 5 bases to trimming and J lost 6 bases, with 11 bases between them. The CDR3 totals 13 residues. CDR3: CASSPGAGQPQHF. DNA for the CDR3: TGTGCCAGCAGTCCAGGGGCGGGTCAGCCCCAGCATTTT.